The sequence of this TCR beta chain was determined in a study of immune evolution from preneoplasia to lung adenocarcinoma. For the study at large: HLA loss of heterozygosity: 5.5% to 8.5% AIS, less than 18% MIA, around 35% ADC, none AAH. Study-wide results and limits: KRAS-mutant nodules had the highest T cell clonality. Clonality was highest in normal lung, lower in later-stage lesions apparently.

Clones were read by immunoSEQ multiplex PCR, and TCRdb kept only the in-frame ones, dropping some. The sample shows 3,500 to 4,000 clones, 60% to 85% of them seen only once. V dropped 4 bases and J dropped 2 bases, with 9 bases sitting between them. This CDR3 comprises 13 residues. Germline CDR1 reads GTSNPN; CDR2 reads SVGIG (reference sequence). Note on this clone: The antigen is unknown.

The sequence came from a person aged 70 to 79 with lung adenocarcinoma. Sequenced sample: FFPE minimally invasive lung adenocarcinoma tissue. V and J are TRBV30 and TRBJ1-3; tentatively, D is TRBD1 (5 bases). CDR3 coding DNA: TGTGCCTGGAAGGCGGGGGCTGGAAACACCATATATTTT. Translation: CAWKAGAGNTIYF.